This TCR beta chain was observed in a study of T cell changes during pregnancy in multiple sclerosis. The germline CDR1 and CDR2 sequences are MNHEY and SMNVEV (reference sequence). The length of the CDR3 is 15 residues. V lost 3 bases, J lost 2 bases, and 10 bases lay in between. Method: immunoSEQ multiplex PCR; TCRdb's copy keeps in-frame clones and lacks some. The sample carries some 36,000 clones, 85% to 95% recorded once. The chain employs TRBV27 and TRBJ1-4; D not resolved. The source material was CD4+ T cells from peripheral blood mononuclear cells, sampled in the second trimester of pregnancy. The origin of this receptor is a female donor with multiple sclerosis, enrolled in a pregnancy study. This chain's CDR3 is CASSFKGETNEKLFF. In nucleotides, the CDR3 is TGTGCCAGCAGTTTTAAGGGAGAGACTAATGAAAAACTGTTTTTT.